The rows below give T cell receptor beta chains drawn from one sample of a study of quantifying T cell responses using KT2 cells. One entry per CDR3 protein results from TCRdb running MiXCR on the UMI-ligation and nested PCR reads. Found here are about 30,000 distinct CDR3 sequences, roughly 7.2% of them singletons; the top ten hold around a sixth. The sample was PBMCs spiked with cells of the T cell clone KT2. All receptors derive from a human donor. CDR3s include the opening cysteine and the closing phenylalanine or tryptophan. The D gene is left open where the match is weak. The size field is filled for only some rows; it gives once, few, many or a size class.

>many|TRBJ2-7|TRBV6-5|13|NA
TGTGCCAGCAGTCCCGGACAAATTTACGAGCAGTACTTC
CASSPGQIYEQYF
>NA|TRBJ1-5|TRBV6-2/TRBV6-3|14|NA
TGTGCCAGCGCCCCAGGGGCCGGGGCTCAGCCCCAGCATTTT
CASAPGAGAQPQHF
>NA|TRBJ2-5|TRBV2|14|NA
TGTGCCAGCACTAAGGATGGGCTCCAAGAGACCCAGTACTTC
CASTKDGLQETQYF
>few|TRBJ2-7|TRBV27|12|NA
TGTGCCAGCAGTTCCCCACCTTTCGAGCAGTACTTC
CASSSPPFEQYF
>many|TRBJ2-1|TRBV29-1|11|TRBD1
TGCAGCGTCATGGACAGGGACGAGCAGTTCTTC
CSVMDRDEQFF
>NA|TRBJ2-7|TRBV12-3/TRBV12-4|14|TRBD2
TGTGCCAGCAGTTTTAGCGGGAGTGCGCGCGAGCAGTACTTC
CASSFSGSAREQYF
>many|TRBJ1-1|TRBV24-1|15|TRBD1
TGTGCCACCAGTGCGTCAGGGGGAATGAACACTGAAGCTTTCTTT
CATSASGGMNTEAFF
>many|TRBJ2-3|TRBV12-3/TRBV12-4|14|TRBD1
TGTGCCAGCAGTGAAAGGGGGCCCACAGATACGCAGTATTTT
CASSERGPTDTQYF
>few|TRBJ1-1|TRBV2|14|TRBD1
TGTGCCAGCAGTTGGAGACAGGGGGGCACTGAAGCTTTCTTT
CASSWRQGGTEAFF
>few|TRBJ1-1|TRBV9|13|NA
TGTGCCAGCTCGGAGCAGGGGAGCACTGAAGCTTTCTTT
CASSEQGSTEAFF
>NA|TRBJ2-1|TRBV15|17|TRBD1
TGTGCCACCAGCCTGGGGCTCCGGGACAGACGAAGCAATGAGCAGTTCTTC
CATSLGLRDRRSNEQFF
>many|TRBJ1-4|TRBV6-2/TRBV6-3|13|NA
TGTGCCAGCAGTTACCGGGACAATGAAAAACTGTTTTTT
CASSYRDNEKLFF
>many|TRBJ2-3|TRBV27|13|NA
TGTGCCAGCAGTTTGGCTGGACCGGATACGCAGTATTTT
CASSLAGPDTQYF
>many|TRBJ2-3|TRBV6-1|14|TRBD2
TGTGCCAGCAGTCCGGGACTAGCCACAGATACGCAGTATTTT
CASSPGLATDTQYF
>NA|TRBJ2-1|TRBV12-3/TRBV12-4|15|TRBD1
TGTGCCAGCAGTAGAGGGACAGGGAGCCCCAATGAGCAGTTCTTC
CASSRGTGSPNEQFF
>few|TRBJ2-3|TRBV9|17|TRBD2
TGTGCCAGCAGCCCACCCCCCGGGACTAGCGACACAGATACGCAGTATTTT
CASSPPPGTSDTDTQYF
>few|TRBJ1-1|TRBV18|16|NA
TGTGCCAGCTCACCCTTACCGGGACTAACGAACACTGAAGCTTTCTTT
CASSPLPGLTNTEAFF
>many|TRBJ2-2|TRBV6-4|13|NA
TGTGCCAGCAGTAGCGGGAACACCGGGGAGCTGTTTTTT
CASSSGNTGELFF
>NA|TRBJ2-3|TRBV5-1|14|NA
TGCGCCAGCAGCTTGGGGGACGGCACAGATACGCAGTATTTT
CASSLGDGTDTQYF
>NA|TRBJ2-5|TRBV4-1|17|NA
TGCGCCAGCAGCCAAGATCCCCAGGGTCTGGGACAAGAGACCCAGTACTTC
CASSQDPQGLGQETQYF
>many|TRBJ2-5|TRBV20-1|12|NA
TGCAGTGCTAGAGTTGGAGGGCAGACCCAGTACTTC
CSARVGGQTQYF
>NA|TRBJ2-3|TRBV7-8|13|NA
TGTGCCAGCAACATCTTAAGCACAGATACGCAGTATTTT
CASNILSTDTQYF
>NA|TRBJ2-3|TRBV28|14|NA
TGTGCCAGCAGTCCGGGACATAGCACAGATACGCAGTATTTT
CASSPGHSTDTQYF
>few|TRBJ1-1|TRBV18|14|NA
TGTGCCAGCTCACCAAGCCAGATGAACACTGAAGCTTTCTTT
CASSPSQMNTEAFF
>NA|TRBJ2-1|TRBV9|15|NA
TGTGCCAGCAGCGTAGGGGGAGGGGGGGACAATGAGCAGTTCTTC
CASSVGGGGDNEQFF
>NA|TRBJ2-1|TRBV20-1|14|NA
TGCAGTGCTAAAAGGGAGGCCCCTAGGGATGAGCAGTTCTTC
CSAKREAPRDEQFF
>few|TRBJ2-3|TRBV4-1|17|NA
TGCGCCAGCAGCCAAGATCAAGTCGGCAGAAGCACAGATACGCAGTATTTT
CASSQDQVGRSTDTQYF
>NA|TRBJ2-5|TRBV6-5|15|TRBD2
TGTGCCAGCAGGAGATCGGGGGGGCCAGGGGAGACCCAGTACTTC
CASRRSGGPGETQYF
>many|TRBJ1-2|TRBV7-6|16|TRBD1
TGTGCCAGCAGCTTAGGAGAGGGACAGGGCCGCTATGGCTACACCTTC
CASSLGEGQGRYGYTF